A selection of T cell receptor beta chains follows, all from one sample in a study of siplizumab effects on memory and regulatory T cells. No antigen has been identified for these receptors. Generated by immunoSEQ multiplex PCR, the TCRdb table keeps only in-frame clones and is missing some. The data contain 9,000 to 10,000 clones, approximately 42% of them singletons. Sequencing input: CFSE-low (dividing) CD4+ T cells sorted from an allogeneic mixed lymphocyte reaction. The receptors come from a human donor in good health; the cells came from an allogeneic mixed lymphocyte reaction. Both conserved end residues are part of each CDR3.

>TRBV6-5|15|TRBJ2-5
CASSVAAANQETQYF
>TRBV29-1|12|TRBJ2-3
CSGGRGTDTQYF
>TRBV18|16|TRBJ2-2
CASSPGIVANTGELFF
>TRBV29-1|18|TRBJ2-1
CSARPHLRLPDTYNGQFF
>TRBV18|16|TRBJ2-3
CASSPSIIARTDTQYF
>TRBV7-2|15|TRBJ2-5
CASSLFDFPQETQYF
>TRBV5-1|15|TRBJ2-3
CASSLRLAEGDTQYF
>TRBV19|14|TRBJ2-7
CASSIGTEYYEQYF
>TRBV2|12|TRBJ2-7
CANSGHPYEQYF
>TRBV28|14|TRBJ1-1
CASSSGGLATEAFF
>TRBV19|14|TRBJ1-2
CASSYGRRGYGYTF
>TRBV6-1|13|TRBJ2-5
CASRVQGWETQYF
>TRBV7-2|14|TRBJ2-3
CASSLGHTADTQYF
>TRBV4-1|15|TRBJ1-1
CASSQSDRVGTEAFF
>TRBV29-1|13|TRBJ1-4
CSVGGEGNEKLFF
>TRBV10-3|11|TRBJ2-3
CAISDGNTQYF
>TRBV5-1|14|TRBJ1-2
CASSLHQANYGYTF
>TRBV9|15|TRBJ2-7
CASSVAPGQFYEQYF
>TRBV7-2|14|TRBJ2-7
CASSFSGRVYEQYF
>TRBV6-6|14|-
CASRGTLGGYEQYF
>TRBV7-2|15|TRBJ1-5
CASSQADRGGQPQHF
>TRBV6-6|15|TRBJ2-7
CASSQRTVPYYEQYF
>TRBV9|15|TRBJ2-4
CASSADSLAKNIQYF
>TRBV28|14|TRBJ1-4
CASSKGRGSEKLFF